Detailed here is one T cell receptor beta chain. Authors' analysis steps: For nucleated cells, counts were estimated from reference gene primer amplification. Clones were read by immunoSEQ multiplex PCR, and TCRdb kept only the in-frame ones, dropping some. The V and J calls and the clone size are those of that table, but D and trimming were determined from the DNA. The sample consists of roughly 40,000 clones, roughly nine tenths of them appearing once. V lost 4 bases and J 4 bases, leaving 23 bases between the germline ends. CDR3 length: 17 residues. Germline V gives CDR1 SGDLS, CDR2 YYNGEE. This sample stems from a study of blood T cell repertoires in COVID-19. Study in general: Donors in the United States, Italy and Spain gave samples during acute or convalescent COVID-19. Nucleic acid was either cDNA or gDNA, and it came from T cells, B-cell-depleted T cells, or PBMCs.

The V gene is TRBV9, the J gene TRBJ2-5; tentatively, D is TRBD2 (5 bases). This sequence was found in a human donor in a cohort sampled during active COVID-19. The sequenced sample was peripheral blood. CDR3 amino acids: CASSISHRDLSGETQYF. The CDR3 DNA reads as TGTGCCAGCAGCATAAGTCACAGAGACCTGAGCGGAGAGACCCAGTACTTC.